This T cell receptor beta chain was profiled in a study of beta chain features in type 1 diabetes. Regarding the study as a whole: When Type 1 diabetes patients were examined, their TCRB CDR3s proved moderately but significantly shorter in all four CD4+ subsets. A cDNA-based sequencing approach could over-represent cells with high TCR expression. In these data, an HLA type influence on TCRB rearrangement remained unresolved.

What was sequenced were expressed TCRB transcripts, since all of the isolated RNA had been reverse transcribed. An average of approximately 4 million reads was obtained for naive, central memory and regulatory T cell samples. Assay used: immunoSEQ multiplex PCR; TCRdb lists only in-frame clones, some missing. The repertoire has 400,000 to 550,000 clones, approximately 10% of them found once; the top ten carry more than 0.045%. The germline V gene encodes CDR1 SGHNT and CDR2 YYREEE (reference sequence). The CDR3 extends over 15 amino acids. V lost 5 bases and J lost 1; bases outside the gene matches: 6. This clone occurred many times. What it binds is unknown.

V gene TRBV5-4 combines with J gene TRBJ2-3, with 8 bases identical to TRBD1. The sequence came from a woman aged 18-29 years in good health. Sequences were obtained from naive CD4+ T cells from blood. The CDR3 loop reads CASSSPTGGTDTQYF. The CDR3 DNA sequence: TGTGCCAGCAGTTCGCCGACAGGGGGCACAGATACGCAGTATTTT. Full variable domain (remainder filled in from reference TRBV5-4 and TRBJ2-3): ETGVTQSPTHLIKTRGQQVTLRCSSQSGHNTVSWYQQALGQGPQFIFQYYREEENGRGNFPPRFSGLQFPNYSSELNVNALELDDSALYLCASSSPTGGTDTQYFGPGTRLTVL.